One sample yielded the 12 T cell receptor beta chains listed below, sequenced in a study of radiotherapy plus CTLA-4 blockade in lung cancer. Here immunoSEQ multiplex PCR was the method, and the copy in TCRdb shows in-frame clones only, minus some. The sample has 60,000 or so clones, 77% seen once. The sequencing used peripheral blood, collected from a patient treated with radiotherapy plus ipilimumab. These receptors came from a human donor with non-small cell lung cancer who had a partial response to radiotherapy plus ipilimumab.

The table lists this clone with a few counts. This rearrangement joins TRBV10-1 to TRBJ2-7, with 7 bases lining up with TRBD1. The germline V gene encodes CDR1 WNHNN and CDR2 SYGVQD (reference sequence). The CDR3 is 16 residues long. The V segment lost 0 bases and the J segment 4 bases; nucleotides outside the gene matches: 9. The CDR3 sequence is CASSESVGTAIYEQYF. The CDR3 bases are TGCGCCAGCAGTGAGTCGGTCGGGACAGCTATATACGAGCAGTACTTC.

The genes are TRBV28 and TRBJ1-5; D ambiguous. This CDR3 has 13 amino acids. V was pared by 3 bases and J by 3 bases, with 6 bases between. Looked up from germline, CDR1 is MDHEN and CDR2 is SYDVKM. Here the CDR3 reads CASSFSVNQPQHF. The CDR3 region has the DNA TGTGCCAGCAGTTTCAGCGTCAATCAGCCCCAGCATTTT.

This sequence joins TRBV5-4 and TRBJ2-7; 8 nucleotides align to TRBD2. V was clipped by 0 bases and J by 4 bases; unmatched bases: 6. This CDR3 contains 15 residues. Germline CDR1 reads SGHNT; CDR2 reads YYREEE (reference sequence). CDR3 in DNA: TGTGCCAGCAGCTTGGGGGCGGGGGGAAGGTACGAGCAGTACTTC. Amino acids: CASSLGAGGRYEQYF.

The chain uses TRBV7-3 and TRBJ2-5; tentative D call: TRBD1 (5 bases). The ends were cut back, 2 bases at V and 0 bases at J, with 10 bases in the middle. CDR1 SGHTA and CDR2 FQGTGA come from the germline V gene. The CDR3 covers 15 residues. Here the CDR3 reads CASSLFGRDQETQYF. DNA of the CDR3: TGTGCCAGCAGCTTATTTGGCAGGGACCAAGAGACCCAGTACTTC.

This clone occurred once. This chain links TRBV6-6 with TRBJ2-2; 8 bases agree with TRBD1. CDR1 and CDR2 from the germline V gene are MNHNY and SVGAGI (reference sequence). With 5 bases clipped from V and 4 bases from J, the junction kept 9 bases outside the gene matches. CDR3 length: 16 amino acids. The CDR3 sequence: CASSQQGVGGTGELFF. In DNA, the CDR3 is TGTGCCAGCAGTCAACAGGGGGTTGGGGGCACCGGGGAGCTGTTTTTT.

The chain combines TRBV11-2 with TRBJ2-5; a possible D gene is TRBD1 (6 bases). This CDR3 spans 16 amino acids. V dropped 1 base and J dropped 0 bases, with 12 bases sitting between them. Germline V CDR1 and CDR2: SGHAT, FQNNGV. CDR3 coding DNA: TGTGCCAGCAGCTTAGGGACAGTCTCGAACCAAGAGACCCAGTACTTC. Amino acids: CASSLGTVSNQETQYF.

The CDR3 reads CASSGGQGWTMNTEAFF. CDR3 DNA: TGTGCCAGCAGCGGCGGACAGGGATGGACCATGAACACTGAAGCTTTCTTT. The gene calls are TRBV5-5 and TRBJ1-1; 8 bases fit TRBD1. V was clipped by 4 bases and J by 0 bases; unmatched bases: 11. This CDR3 has 17 residues. Germline loops: CDR1 SGHKS, CDR2 YYEKEE (reference sequence). The full variable domain, rest sourced from reference TRBV5-5 and TRBJ1-1, is DAGVTQSPTHLIKTRGQQVTLRCSPISGHKSVSWYQQVLGQGPQFIFQYYEKEERGRGNFPDRFSARQFPNYSSELNVNALLLGDSALYLCASSGGQGWTMNTEAFFGQGTRLTVV.

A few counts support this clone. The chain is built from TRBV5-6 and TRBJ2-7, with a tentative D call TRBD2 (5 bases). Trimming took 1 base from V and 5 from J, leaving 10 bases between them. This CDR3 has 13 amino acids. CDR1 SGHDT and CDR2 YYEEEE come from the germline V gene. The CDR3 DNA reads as TGTGCCAGCAGCTTGTTTAGGCGGGACGAGCAGTACTTC. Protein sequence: CASSLFRRDEQYF.

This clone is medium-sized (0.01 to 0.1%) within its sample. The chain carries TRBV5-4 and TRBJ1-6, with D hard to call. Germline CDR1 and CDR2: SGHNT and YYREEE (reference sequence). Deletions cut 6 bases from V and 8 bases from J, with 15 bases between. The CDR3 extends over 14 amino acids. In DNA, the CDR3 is TGTGCCAGCACCGACTCGGGGTTGGATTCACCCCTCCACTTT. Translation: CASTDSGLDSPLHF.

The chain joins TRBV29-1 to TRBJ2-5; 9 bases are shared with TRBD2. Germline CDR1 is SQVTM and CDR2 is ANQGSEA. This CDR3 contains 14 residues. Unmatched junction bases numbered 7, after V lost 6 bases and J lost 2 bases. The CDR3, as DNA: TGCAGCGTCCCTCTAGCGGGGACTCAAGAGACCCAGTACTTC. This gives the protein CSVPLAGTQETQYF. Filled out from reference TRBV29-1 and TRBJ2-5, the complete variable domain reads SAVISQKPSRDICQRGTSLTIQCQVDSQVTMMFWYRQQPGQSLTLIATANQGSEATYESGFVIDKFPISRPNLTFSTLTVSNMSPEDSSIYLCSVPLAGTQETQYFGPGTRLLVL.

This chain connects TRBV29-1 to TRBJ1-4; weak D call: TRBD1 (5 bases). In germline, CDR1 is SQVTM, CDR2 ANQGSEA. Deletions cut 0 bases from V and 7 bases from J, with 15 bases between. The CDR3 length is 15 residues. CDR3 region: CSVEDLRGGSEKLFF. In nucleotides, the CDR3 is TGCAGCGTTGAAGATCTAAGGGGCGGAAGTGAAAAACTGTTTTTT. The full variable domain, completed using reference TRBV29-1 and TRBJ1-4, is SAVISQKPSRDICQRGTSLTIQCQVDSQVTMMFWYRQQPGQSLTLIATANQGSEATYESGFVIDKFPISRPNLTFSTLTVSNMSPEDSSIYLCSVEDLRGGSEKLFFGSGTQLSVL.

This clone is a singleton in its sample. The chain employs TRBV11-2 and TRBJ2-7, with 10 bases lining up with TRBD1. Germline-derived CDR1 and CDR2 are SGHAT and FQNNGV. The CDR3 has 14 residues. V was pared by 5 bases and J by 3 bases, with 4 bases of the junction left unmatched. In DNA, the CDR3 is TGTGCCAGCAGCCTCGACAGGGGGCTCTACGAGCAGTACTTC. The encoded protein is CASSLDRGLYEQYF. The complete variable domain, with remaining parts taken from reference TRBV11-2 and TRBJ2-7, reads EAGVAQSPRYKIIEKRQSVAFWCNPISGHATLYWYQQILGQGPKLLIQFQNNGVVDDSQLPKDRFSAERLKGVDSTLKIQPAKLEDSAVYLCASSLDRGLYEQYFGPGTRLTVT.